The 20 T cell receptor beta chains in this list originate from one sample, sequenced in a study of technical replicates of blood from a handful of donors. This table comes from immunoSEQ multiplex PCR, and its TCRdb copy is limited to in-frame clones, with some not included. The table records 70,000 to 90,000 clones, around 94% of them present only once. The specimen was T cells isolated from PBMCs. The receptors stem from a human donor in good health.

This chain uses TRBV9 with TRBJ1-3, with TRBD1 as a possible D gene (6 bases). The V and J ends lost 3 bases and 4 bases respectively, with 8 bases between them. The CDR3 consists of 13 residues. Per germline, CDR1 SGDLS and CDR2 YYNGEE. This CDR3 is CASSGGPGNTIYF. The CDR3, as DNA: TGTGCCAGCAGCGGGGGGCCCGGAAACACCATATATTTT.

V is TRBV28 and J is TRBJ1-2; tentative D call: TRBD1 (6 bases). V was trimmed by 6 bases and J by 4 bases, leaving 12 bases between them. Germline CDR1 is MDHEN and CDR2 is SYDVKM. There are 13 residues in the CDR3. CDR3 sequence reads: CASRQGQGYGYTF. The CDR3 DNA reads TGTGCCAGCAGACAGGGACAAGGCTATGGCTACACCTTC.

V is TRBV19 and J is TRBJ2-7; TRBD1 is a possible D gene (5 bases). The germline V and J ends were trimmed by 2 bases and 3 bases, with 14 bases remaining between them. Per germline, CDR1 LNHDA and CDR2 SQIVND (reference sequence). The CDR3 is 15 amino acids. The CDR3 here is CASSIFSERGYEQYF. DNA for the CDR3: TGTGCCAGTAGTATATTCTCTGAAAGGGGCTACGAGCAGTACTTC.

Details on this clone: This CDR3 fails to terminate in the conserved phenylalanine or tryptophan, so it likely reflects a read error. The rearrangement links TRBV28 to TRBJ2-2; the D gene is possibly TRBD1 (6 bases). This CDR3 is 15 amino acids long. The germline V and J ends were trimmed by 5 bases and 8 bases, with 18 bases remaining between them. Looked up from germline, CDR1 is MDHEN and CDR2 is SYDVKM. The CDR3 bases are TGTGCCAGCAGTACCCCGGACAGCGTGAATGGGGAGCTGTTTCAT. Protein: CASSTPDSVNGELFH.

Here the CDR3 DNA reads TGTGCCAGTAGTGTCGACTGGCACGAGCAGTACTTC. This translates into CASSVDWHEQYF. The chain has TRBV19 and TRBJ2-7; D remains ambiguous. CDR3 length equals 12 residues. The germline V gene has CDR1 LNHDA and CDR2 SQIVND (reference sequence). V lost 5 bases and J 5 bases, leaving 10 bases between the germline ends.

This clone was recorded once. The rearrangement uses TRBV7-8 and TRBJ2-6; TRBD2 aligns across 12 bases. V shed 5 bases, J shed 2 bases, and the junction held 7 bases outside the gene matches. There are 18 residues in the CDR3. Germline V gives CDR1 SGHVS, CDR2 FQNEAQ. The CDR3, as DNA: TGTGCCAGCAGCGTACGACTAGCGGGAGTGGCTGGGGCCAACGTCCTGACTTTC. Protein product: CASSVRLAGVAGANVLTF. Complete variable domain (other parts from reference TRBV7-8 and TRBJ2-6): GAGVSQSPRYKVAKRGQDVALRCDPISGHVSLFWYQQALGQGPEFLTYFQNEAQLDKSGLPSDRFFAERPEGSVSTLKIQRTQQEDSAVYLCASSVRLAGVAGANVLTFGAGSRLTVL.

V is TRBV5-4 and J is TRBJ1-1; 8 bases line up with TRBD1. V shed 4 bases and J 4 bases; nucleotides not matched to a gene: 6. Germline CDR1 reads SGHNT; CDR2 reads YYREEE (reference sequence). CDR3 size: 14 residues. CDR3 protein: CASSQTGVGTEAFF. The CDR3 DNA reads TGTGCCAGCAGCCAGACAGGGGTGGGCACTGAAGCTTTCTTT.

This rearrangement joins TRBV19 to TRBJ2-3; weak D call: TRBD2 (6 bases). V lost 6 bases, J lost 1 base, and 17 bases lay in between. CDR3 length: 16 amino acids. Germline V gene data show CDR1 as LNHDA and CDR2 as SQIVND (reference sequence). The CDR3 nucleotides are TGTGCCAGTAGCCTATTCGGGAGCGTCGGCACAGATACGCAGTATTTT. This gives the protein CASSLFGSVGTDTQYF.

V and J are TRBV15 and TRBJ2-1, with D unresolved. CDR1 and CDR2 (germline): LNHNV, YYDKDF (reference sequence). The length of the CDR3 is 12 residues. The V end was cut by 4 bases, the J end by 7 bases, with 8 bases between. CDR3 loop: CATSKTENEQFF. As DNA, the CDR3 is TGTGCCACCAGCAAAACAGAGAATGAGCAGTTCTTC.

This clone was seen a handful of times. The V and J genes are TRBV6-4 and TRBJ2-2; 7 nucleotides agree with TRBD2. The length of the CDR3 is 13 residues. J gave up 4 bases and V 4 bases, and 0 bases lay outside the gene matches. Germline V gene sequence: CDR1 MRHNA, CDR2 SNTAGT. In DNA, the CDR3 is TGTGCCAGCAGTGGGACTAGCACCGGGGAGCTGTTTTTT. Translation gives CASSGTSTGELFF.

V and J are TRBV4-2 and TRBJ2-3, with D perhaps matching TRBD1 (5 bases). V lost 2 bases to trimming and J lost 4 bases, with 16 bases between them. The CDR3 contains 16 residues. Germline-derived CDR1 and CDR2 are LGHNA and YNFKEQ. The chain's CDR3 is CASSQYPSRVADTQYF. The CDR3 bases are TGTGCCAGCAGCCAATATCCCTCCAGGGTTGCAGATACGCAGTATTTT.

This clone was seen a handful of times. The chain carries TRBV28 and TRBJ2-1; maybe TRBD1 (5 bases). The CDR3 totals 15 residues. Trimming took 5 bases from V and 4 from J, leaving 15 bases between them. Germline CDR1 and CDR2: MDHEN and SYDVKM. The CDR3 coding sequence is TGTGCCAGCAGTAACAGGAATCTCGTATACAATGAGCAGTTCTTC. It is translated as CASSNRNLVYNEQFF.

The V and J genes are TRBV11-3 and TRBJ2-3, with TRBD2 as a possible D gene (5 bases). With 3 bases removed from V and 0 bases from J, the gap between germline ends came to 10 bases. There are 15 residues in the CDR3. Germline V CDR1 and CDR2: SGHNT, YENEEA. CDR3 coding DNA: TGTGCCAGCAGCTTCTTTGAGGGCAGCACAGATACGCAGTATTTT. This sequence encodes CASSFFEGSTDTQYF.

The chain is built from TRBV19 and TRBJ1-2; D is ambiguous. Germline CDR1 reads LNHDA; CDR2 reads SQIVND (reference sequence). The ends were cut back, 5 bases at V and 2 bases at J, with 6 bases in the middle. The CDR3 spans 12 residues. The CDR3 protein is CASSGENYGYTF. CDR3 sequence (DNA): TGTGCCAGTAGTGGAGAGAACTATGGCTACACCTTC.

The chain employs TRBV11-1 and TRBJ2-1, with TRBD2 matching over 10 bases. V lost 5 bases to trimming and J lost 9 bases; unmatched junction nucleotides: 13. The CDR3 sequence is 16 residues long. Germline loops: CDR1 SGHAT, CDR2 FQDESV (reference sequence). In DNA form, the CDR3 reads TGTGCCAGCAGCCCAGGACTCTTAGCGGGAGGTAGTGAGCAGTTCTTC. Its translation: CASSPGLLAGGSEQFF. The entire variable domain, with the rest obtained from reference TRBV11-1 and TRBJ2-1, is as follows: EAEVAQSPRYKITEKSQAVAFWCDPISGHATLYWYRQILGQGPELLVQFQDESVVDDSQLPKDRFSAERLKGVDSTLKIQPAELGDSAMYLCASSPGLLAGGSEQFFGPGTRLTVL.

This chain connects TRBV11-3 to TRBJ2-7; D is uncertain. In germline, CDR1 is SGHNT, CDR2 YENEEA. Between the trimmed V and J ends, which lost 6 bases and 1 base, there was a span of 4 bases. There are 11 residues in the CDR3. The DNA of the CDR3 is TGTGCCAGCAGTTATTCCTACGAGCAGTACTTC. Residues: CASSYSYEQYF.

V usage is TRBV9 and J usage is TRBJ2-3, with 7 positions matching TRBD1. CDR1 and CDR2 (germline): SGDLS, YYNGEE. V was clipped by 1 base and J by 3 bases; unmatched bases: 14. This CDR3 region has 18 residues. Here the CDR3 DNA reads TGTGCCAGCAGCGTAACGGCCGACAGGGCCTTTTATACAGATACGCAGTATTTT. As protein: CASSVTADRAFYTDTQYF.

The gene calls are TRBV7-9 and TRBJ1-5, with 7 nucleotides matching TRBD1. CDR3 length equals 15 residues. Unmatched junction bases numbered 10, after V lost 5 bases and J lost 6 bases. Germline CDR1 is SEHNR and CDR2 is FQNEAQ (reference sequence). CDR3 loop: CASSNDRVNTQPQHF. In DNA, the CDR3 is TGTGCCAGCAGCAACGACAGGGTCAATACTCAGCCCCAGCATTTT.

J is TRBJ2-3 and V is TRBV5-8; 9 nucleotides line up with TRBD2. Germline CDR1 and CDR2: SGHTS and YDEGEE. The CDR3 is made up of 16 amino acids. Trimming cost V 2 bases and J 6 bases; bases outside gene matches: 10. This CDR3 is CASSLRLAAIFDTQYF. The CDR3, as DNA: TGTGCCAGCAGCTTAAGACTAGCGGCAATTTTCGATACGCAGTATTTT.

The genes are TRBV5-6 and TRBJ2-7; no clear D gene. Germline values: CDR1 SGHDT, CDR2 YYEEEE. The V and J ends lost 0 bases and 4 bases respectively, with 11 bases between them. This CDR3 comprises 14 residues. Here the CDR3 DNA reads TGTGCCAGCAGCTTGGAGAATGCGAATTACGAGCAGTACTTC. Translating gives CASSLENANYEQYF.